Listed below are T cell receptor beta chains from one sample, sequenced in a study of blood T cell repertoires in COVID-19. Sequenced by immunoSEQ multiplex PCR; TCRdb stores in-frame clones only, minus some. The data hold 150,000 or so clones, with roughly 87% observed a single time. Sequencing was done on a sample of PBMCs or T cells enriched from blood (not recorded which). The source is a human donor with acute COVID-19. The donor label of this sample is uncertain. The CDR3 runs from the conserved cysteine through the conserved F or W. A D gene is named only where the DNA matches it firmly. Clone sizes are given selectively: once, few, many, or a class where the clone is expanded.

v_gene,j_gene,d_gene,abundance,CDR3nt,CDR3aa
TRBV3-1/TRBV3-2,TRBJ1-3,.,once,TGTGCCAGCAGCCAAGGAAGGGAGGGACTTGGAAACACCATATATTTT,CASSQGREGLGNTIYF
TRBV28,TRBJ1-5,TRBD1,few,TGTGCCAGCAGTTTCCTAGGACAGGGAGGAACGCATAGCAATCAGCCCCAGCATTTT,CASSFLGQGGTHSNQPQHF
TRBV5-8,TRBJ2-7,TRBD1,.,TGTGCCAGCAGCCACAGGGGAGCCTACGAGCAGTACTTC,CASSHRGAYEQYF
TRBV4-3,TRBJ1-5,.,.,TGCGCCAGCAGCCAAGAGGGGGGTAATCAGCCCCAGCATTTT,CASSQEGGNQPQHF
TRBV19,TRBJ2-7,TRBD1,.,TGTGCCAGTAGTATAGGACAGGGAGTTTCCTACGAGCAGTACTTC,CASSIGQGVSYEQYF
TRBV19,TRBJ1-1,.,.,TGTGCCAGTAGTATTCGGGGAAGGAACACTGAAGCTTTCTTT,CASSIRGRNTEAFF
TRBV19,TRBJ1-6,.,.,TGTGCCAGTAGTAGAGACAGGTACTATAATTCACCCCTCCACTTT,CASSRDRYYNSPLHF
TRBV7-9,TRBJ1-1,.,.,TGTGCCAGCAGCTTAACAACAGTCGACACTGAAGCTTTCTTT,CASSLTTVDTEAFF
TRBV4-3,TRBJ1-6,.,.,TGCGCCAGCAGCCAGAAGGCAGGGCTGGGAGGTTATAATTCACCCCTCCACTTT,CASSQKAGLGGYNSPLHF
TRBV7-6,TRBJ2-2,.,.,TGTGCCAGCAGCCCGGGGAACCCGGGAAACACCGGGGAGCTGTTTTTT,CASSPGNPGNTGELFF
TRBV6-5,TRBJ2-2,.,.,TGTGCCAGCAGTCGAGAGGGTGGGTTGGCCGGGGAGCTGTTTTTT,CASSREGGLAGELFF
TRBV11-3,TRBJ1-1,.,.,TGTGCCAGCAGCTTAGGACCTGGACAGACTGAAGCTTTCTTT,CASSLGPGQTEAFF
TRBV7-9,TRBJ2-7,.,.,TGTGCCAGCAGCTTATCCGGCTACGAGCAGTACTTC,CASSLSGYEQYF
TRBV19,TRBJ2-3,TRBD1,.,TGTGCCAGTAGTGTCGGACAGGGGGCAGATACGCAGTATTTT,CASSVGQGADTQYF
TRBV15,TRBJ1-1,.,.,TGTGCCACCAGCAGAGATCGTATGAACACTGAAGCTTTCTTT,CATSRDRMNTEAFF
TRBV5-1,TRBJ2-1,TRBD2,.,TGCGCCAGCAGCTCTGGACTAGCGGAATACAATGAGCAGTTCTTC,CASSSGLAEYNEQFF
TRBV7-2,TRBJ1-1,.,.,TGTGCCAGCAGCTTACGGGGGAACACTGAAGCTTTCTTT,CASSLRGNTEAFF
TRBV10-3,TRBJ1-4,TRBD1,.,TGTGCCATCAGTCCCCAAGGGGGCCGGGGTGAAAAACTGTTTTTT,CAISPQGGRGEKLFF
TRBV7-2,TRBJ2-7,TRBD2,once,TGTGCCAGCAGCGGAAGAGGCGGGGGGGGCATCTACGAGCAGTACTTC,CASSGRGGGGIYEQYF
TRBV6-5,TRBJ2-7,.,.,TGTGCCAGCAGTTACCAATTGGGCAGCTACTACGAGCAGTACTTC,CASSYQLGSYYEQYF
TRBV29-1,TRBJ2-7,TRBD1,once,TGCAGCGTTGGACAGGGAAACCCCTACGAGCAGTACTTC,CSVGQGNPYEQYF
TRBV9,TRBJ2-1,TRBD1,.,TGTGCCAGCAGCGTGGGGACAGACAATGAGCAGTTCTTC,CASSVGTDNEQFF
TRBV10-3,TRBJ1-6,.,.,TGTGCCATCAGTCAAGCCCAGGGGCATTCACCCCTCCACTTT,CAISQAQGHSPLHF
TRBV5-4,TRBJ2-5,TRBD2,few,TGTGCCAGCAGCCTACTAGCGGGGGGGACCCAGTACTTC,CASSLLAGGTQYF
TRBV2,TRBJ1-3,.,.,TGTGCCAGCACTCTGGAGTCCGGAAACACCATATATTTT,CASTLESGNTIYF
TRBV5-8,TRBJ1-2,.,.,TGTGCCAGCAGCTTGGATCCAGGGGTTAATGGCTACACCTTC,CASSLDPGVNGYTF
TRBV24-1,TRBJ2-3,.,.,TGTGCCACCAGTGATACGGGACTCCCCCGAGATACGCAGTATTTT,CATSDTGLPRDTQYF
TRBV7-9,TRBJ1-6,TRBD1,.,TGTGCCAGCAGCTTAACAGGGGACAATTCACCCCTCCACTTT,CASSLTGDNSPLHF
TRBV5-1,TRBJ2-5,TRBD2,.,TGCGCCAGCAGCAGCGGACTAGCGGGGGGAACCGGGGCCCAAGAGACCCAGTACTTC,CASSSGLAGGTGAQETQYF
TRBV19,TRBJ1-2,TRBD1,.,TGTGCCAGTAGTATTCGGGCAGGGGGTAAATATGGCTACACCTTC,CASSIRAGGKYGYTF
TRBV6-5,TRBJ1-1,.,.,TGTGCCAGCAGTTACTACCGGGGGAGGGAGAACACTGAAGCTTTCTTT,CASSYYRGRENTEAFF
TRBV2,TRBJ2-7,TRBD1,.,TGTGCCAGCAGTGAGGACAGGTCTACCGAGCAGTACTTC,CASSEDRSTEQYF
TRBV9,TRBJ1-4,.,.,TGTGCCAGCAGCGCTACAGGGAATTCTAATGAAAAACTGTTTTTT,CASSATGNSNEKLFF
TRBV29-1,TRBJ2-3,.,.,TGCAGCGTGTATATCGCGGGACTGAGCACAGATACGCAGTATTTT,CSVYIAGLSTDTQYF
TRBV19,TRBJ2-1,.,.,TGTGCCAGTAGTATAGGAGGGGGGGCAAATGAGCAGTTCTTC,CASSIGGGANEQFF
TRBV6-1,TRBJ1-4,.,.,TGTGCCAGCAGTGAAGGTCTCCGGGCTAATGAAAAACTGTTTTTT,CASSEGLRANEKLFF
TRBV11-3,TRBJ2-3,TRBD1,.,TGTGCCAGCAGCTTAGGGGACAGGTTTGGGACTAGCACAGATACGCAGTATTTT,CASSLGDRFGTSTDTQYF
TRBV11-1,TRBJ2-2,.,.,TGTGCCAGCAGCTCTCTCGGACAGCTCACCGGGGAGCTGTTTTTT,CASSSLGQLTGELFF
TRBV15,TRBJ1-1,TRBD1,.,TGTGCCACCAGCAGAGGGCCGGGACAGGGGAACACTGAAGCTTTCTTT,CATSRGPGQGNTEAFF